Listed below are T cell receptor beta chains from one sample, sequenced in a study of OX40 agonist ivuxolimab in advanced cancers. The method was immunoSEQ multiplex PCR; TCRdb's version includes in-frame clones alone and lacks a portion of them. The table includes some 58,000 clones, about nine tenths detected once. This specimen consisted of CD4+ or CD8+ T cells sorted from blood, obtained in a trial of the OX40 agonist ivuxolimab. These receptors were obtained from an adult with an advanced solid tumor such as melanoma, head and neck, liver or kidney cancer. The CDR3 runs from the conserved cysteine through the conserved F or W. Each record gives: CDR3 DNA, CDR3 protein, D gene, J gene, clone size, V gene. D genes are given only for firm matches. Size is omitted from some rows. Given values are once, few, many or a class for expanded clones.

TGTGCCAGCAGCTTAATGGCACAGGGCTACGAGCAGTACTTC,CASSLMAQGYEQYF,.,TRBJ2-7,.,TRBV7-8
TGCGCCAGCAGCCAAGGACCAGGGGGAATTTACGAGCAGTACTTC,CASSQGPGGIYEQYF,TRBD1,TRBJ2-7,once,TRBV4-1
TGTGCCAGCAGACCCGGGACAGGGGTGCACACTGAAGCTTTCTTT,CASRPGTGVHTEAFF,TRBD1,TRBJ1-1,.,TRBV14
TGCAGCGTGTCTCGACTAGCGGGAAGCACAGATACGCAGTATTTT,CSVSRLAGSTDTQYF,TRBD2,TRBJ2-3,.,TRBV29-1
TGTGCCAGCAGCCAAGATCACAGCTATGGCTACACCTTC,CASSQDHSYGYTF,.,TRBJ1-2,.,TRBV14
TGTGCCAGCAGCCCCCCTCACGGGACGGGTACGCAGTATTTT,CASSPPHGTGTQYF,.,TRBJ2-3,.,TRBV7-8
TGTGCCAGCAGTCAAAATCGACTGGGGTACGAGCAGTACTTC,CASSQNRLGYEQYF,.,TRBJ2-7,once,TRBV27
TGTGCCAGCAGCTCCCCGGAGACCGGTGAGCAGTTCTTC,CASSSPETGEQFF,.,TRBJ2-1,.,TRBV7-3
TGCGCCAGCAGCCAAGATATGGCAATAACTGGAAACACCATATATTTT,CASSQDMAITGNTIYF,.,TRBJ1-3,.,TRBV4-3
TGTGCCAGCACCCTTGACGGGACCTCCTACGAGCAGTACTTC,CASTLDGTSYEQYF,.,TRBJ2-7,.,TRBV6-6
TGCGCCAGCAGCCAGAAGGACGGTACCCTTAATTCACCCCTCCACTTT,CASSQKDGTLNSPLHF,.,TRBJ1-6,.,TRBV4-1
TGTGCCAGCAGCTTCGGAGAGGAGGCCTACGAGCAGTACTTC,CASSFGEEAYEQYF,.,TRBJ2-7,.,TRBV7-9
TGTGCCAGCTCCCAAGGACTAGCGGGGGGTACGGAGCAGTACTTC,CASSQGLAGGTEQYF,TRBD2,TRBJ2-7,once,TRBV18
TGTGCCAGCAGCTTTGGACAGGGCAATCAGCCCCAGCATTTT,CASSFGQGNQPQHF,TRBD1,TRBJ1-5,.,TRBV7-9
TGTGCCAGCAGCTTACAGGGTAGGGGCAATCAGCCCCAGCATTTT,CASSLQGRGNQPQHF,.,TRBJ1-5,.,TRBV7-2
TGTGCCAGCAGTGGGGTGGGGGGGTCACGTCAGCCCCAGCATTTT,CASSGVGGSRQPQHF,.,TRBJ1-5,few,TRBV6-1
TGTGCCAGCAGCGTCCGCCAGGATCAAGAGACCCAGTACTTC,CASSVRQDQETQYF,.,TRBJ2-5,.,TRBV9
TGTGCCAGCAGTAAGCAGGCGACTGAAGCTTTCTTT,CASSKQATEAFF,.,TRBJ1-1,once,TRBV6-1
TGTGCCAGTAGTATAGCCCAGGACAAGATCACTGAAGCTTTCTTT,CASSIAQDKITEAFF,.,TRBJ1-1,few,TRBV19
TGTGCCAGCTGTCGGGACAGGGGCGCCTGCTCCTACGAGCAGTACTTC,CASCRDRGACSYEQYF,TRBD1,TRBJ2-7,.,TRBV2
TGCGCCAGCAGCTTGTTGTCAGGCCAAAGCTCTGGAAACACCATATATTTT,CASSLLSGQSSGNTIYF,.,TRBJ1-3,.,TRBV5-1
TGTGCCAGCAGCTTAAGCGGGGGGTGGGCAGATACGCAGTATTTT,CASSLSGGWADTQYF,TRBD2,TRBJ2-3,.,TRBV7-2
TGTGCCACCAGCAGGGGACTAGTGAGCACAGATACGCAGTATTTT,CATSRGLVSTDTQYF,TRBD2,TRBJ2-3,.,TRBV15
TGTGCCAGCAGGGGGTTGAACACTGAAGCTTTCTTT,CASRGLNTEAFF,.,TRBJ1-1,.,TRBV2
TGTGCCAGCAGCCCACAGCAGAACACTGAAGCTTTCTTT,CASSPQQNTEAFF,.,TRBJ1-1,.,TRBV7-9
TGTGCCAGCAGCTTAGTTTCTGATGCCTTTCGGCCCCAGCATTTT,CASSLVSDAFRPQHF,.,TRBJ1-5,.,TRBV7-2
TGTGCCAGCAGCCCGGGACGGCACTATGGCTACACCTTC,CASSPGRHYGYTF,.,TRBJ1-2,.,TRBV5-8
TGTGCCAGCAGCCAGACGGGACTGGGCTATGGCTACACCTTC,CASSQTGLGYGYTF,.,TRBJ1-2,.,TRBV28
TGTGCCAGCAGTGACCGAGATCAGCCCCAGCATTTT,CASSDRDQPQHF,.,TRBJ1-5,.,TRBV6-1
TGTGCCAGCAGTGAATTACGACTAGCCCGGGAGACCCAGTACTTC,CASSELRLARETQYF,TRBD2,TRBJ2-5,.,TRBV2
TGCGCCAGCAGCTTGGAGACACGCAATCAGCCCCAGCATTTT,CASSLETRNQPQHF,.,TRBJ1-5,.,TRBV5-1
TGCGCCAGCAGCCTGGGACAGGACCTCTCTTGGGGAGCTTTCTTT,CASSLGQDLSWGAFF,TRBD1,TRBJ1-1,.,TRBV4-3
TGTGCCAGCAGCTTTGGGGGGGACGACGTAGAGACCCAGTACTTC,CASSFGGDDVETQYF,TRBD2,TRBJ2-5,.,TRBV5-4
TGCGCCAGCACTGGGGACCTCCTCATGGGCTACGAGCAGTACTTC,CASTGDLLMGYEQYF,.,TRBJ2-7,.,TRBV10-2
TGTGCCAGCAGCGAGGGACTAGCGGGAGAGACCCAGTACTTC,CASSEGLAGETQYF,TRBD2,TRBJ2-5,few,TRBV9